The 9 T cell receptor beta chains given below trace back to one sample, sequenced in a study of blood T cells in healthy people across ages. The second PCR ran about 7 to 12 cycles with a sample-barcoded 5' primer and J-beta primers. TCRdb recomputed calls from the 5' RACE reads with MiXCR, one row per CDR3 protein. The sample yields fewer than 1,200,000 distinct CDR3 sequences, 20% to 25% seen once. The same sample was also used in a study of T cells of mothers and their children.

Input material: blood. The source of these receptors is a girl aged 2 to 10 in good health.

The chain has TRBV5-1 and TRBJ2-3; D unclear. The CDR3 extends over 15 amino acids. Germline-derived CDR1 and CDR2 are SGHRS and YFSETQ. V was pared by 10 bases and J by 7 bases, with 25 bases between. The CDR3 spells CACTLVGFWENTQYF. Written as DNA, the CDR3 is TGCGCCTGCACCCTTGTGGGGTTCTGGGAAAATACGCAGTATTTT. The entire variable domain, with the rest obtained from reference TRBV5-1 and TRBJ2-3, is as follows: KAGVTQTPRYLIKTRGQQVTLSCSPISGHRSVSWYQQTPGQGLQFLFEYFSETQRNKGNFPGRFSGRQFSNSRSEMNVSTLELGDSALYLCACTLVGFWENTQYFGPGTRLTVL.

The chain recombines TRBV7-2 with TRBJ1-4, with 7 bases matching TRBD1. This CDR3 has 14 residues. The germline V gene has CDR1 SGHTA and CDR2 FQGNSA. V trimming: 4 bases; J trimming: 4 bases; junction bases outside the gene matches: 3. CDR3 amino acids: CASSSTGVNEKLFF. The CDR3 coding sequence is TGTGCCAGCAGCTCAACAGGGGTTAATGAAAAACTGTTTTTT.

The rearrangement joins TRBV3-1 to TRBJ2-1, with D maybe TRBD1 (6 bases). CDR1 LGHDT and CDR2 YNNKEL come from the germline V gene (reference sequence). This CDR3 contains 14 residues. V was cut by 4 bases and J by 8 bases, with 15 bases left in between. CDR3 sequence: CASSLELGGDEQFF. The CDR3 nucleotides read TGTGCCAGCAGCCTCGAATTAGGGGGAGATGAGCAGTTCTTC.

This clonotype was detected a few times. The chain has TRBV20-1 and TRBJ2-1; D gene ambiguous. The CDR3 totals 14 residues. The germline V gene encodes CDR1 DFQATT and CDR2 SNEGSKA (reference sequence). The V and J ends lost 3 bases and 2 bases respectively, with 11 bases between them. This CDR3 reads CSASGSPAYNEQFF. The CDR3 DNA follows: TGCAGTGCTAGTGGTAGTCCCGCCTACAATGAGCAGTTCTTC.

This clonotype has a single count. CDR3 amino acids: CASSRGGVGDTEAFF. In nucleotides, the CDR3 is TGTGCCAGCAGCAGAGGGGGAGTAGGCGACACTGAAGCTTTCTTT. The chain is built from TRBV7-2 and TRBJ1-1, with a tentative D call TRBD1 (6 bases). The germline gives CDR1 SGHTA, CDR2 FQGNSA. This CDR3 has 15 residues. V was shortened by 5 bases and J by 3 bases, with 16 bases between the two germline ends. Full variable domain (remainder filled in from reference TRBV7-2 and TRBJ1-1): GAGVSQSPSNKVTEKGKDVELRCDPISGHTALYWYRQSLGQGLEFLIYFQGNSAPDKSGLPSDRFSAERTGGSVSTLTIQRTQQEDSAVYLCASSRGGVGDTEAFFGQGTRLTVV.

This clonotype appeared a few times. The DNA for the CDR3 is TGTGCCAGCAGCCCAAAACCCGGGACAGGGGACGTAGCCAAAAACATTCAGTACTTC. Protein: CASSPKPGTGDVAKNIQYF. This sequence joins TRBV7-2 and TRBJ2-4; 10 bases are a match to TRBD1. The V segment lost 5 bases and the J segment 0 bases; nucleotides outside the gene matches: 13. Germline CDR1 is SGHTA and CDR2 is FQGNSA. The CDR3 length is 19 residues.

The J gene is TRBJ2-1, the V gene TRBV9, with D perhaps TRBD1 (6 bases). CDR1 is SGDLS and CDR2 is YYNGEE in the germline V gene. This CDR3 spans 16 amino acids. V was cut by 6 bases and J by 3 bases, with 19 bases left in between. As DNA, the CDR3 is TGTGCCAGCACCCCTGGGGGCAGACGATACTACAATGAGCAGTTCTTC. It is translated as CASTPGGRRYYNEQFF.

The CDR3 nucleotides read TGTGCCAGCAGCCGTATCTCTGGCGGGGGCACAGATACGCAGTATTTT. Amino acids: CASSRISGGGTDTQYF. The chain is built from TRBV11-2 and TRBJ2-3; D is possibly TRBD2 (6 bases). CDR1 and CDR2 from the germline V gene are SGHAT and FQNNGV. V lost 5 bases and J lost 1, with 16 bases in between. The CDR3 is 16 residues long.

This clonotype appeared a few times. The CDR3 sequence is CSVNPPGQPEKLFF. CDR3 DNA: TGCAGTGTTAACCCTCCTGGACAGCCGGAAAAACTGTTTTTT. This chain connects TRBV20-1 to TRBJ1-4, with D possibly TRBD1 on 6 matching bases. The V end lost 7 bases, the J end lost 8 bases, and 20 bases lay between the germline ends. Germline assignment: CDR1 DFQATT and CDR2 SNEGSKA (reference sequence). This CDR3 spans 14 amino acids.